The 13 T cell receptor beta chains below come from one sample, sequenced in a study of T-cell reconstitution after alpha-beta-depleted transplantation in children. Library preparation (for TCRbeta) was performed with unique molecular identifiers. TCRdb reprocessed the PCR reads via MiXCR and lists one record per CDR3 protein. The data show about a million distinct CDR3 sequences, roughly 29% seen once. The source material was PBMCs, mostly from graft donor cells, sampled 360 days after TCRalphabeta/CD19-depleted stem cell transplant. Receptors originate from a boy under three years old who had a stem cell transplant for SCID, so the T cells may come from the graft donor.

The chain couples TRBV7-6 to TRBJ2-1; D gene uncertain. The CDR3 extends over 14 amino acids. V lost 4 bases, J lost 10 bases, and 17 bases lay in between. Germline CDR1 reads SGHVS; CDR2 reads FNYEAQ. The CDR3 sequence is CASSWVDSHGEQFF. The DNA for the CDR3 is TGTGCCAGCAGCTGGGTAGACTCCCACGGCGAGCAGTTCTTC.

This clonotype was recorded many times. The CDR3 nucleotides read TGTGCCAGCAGTTTAGTCAGCGGTTACACAGATACGCAGTATTTT. The encoded protein is CASSLVSGYTDTQYF. V gene TRBV12-3 or TRBV12-4 combines with J gene TRBJ2-3; a weak D match, TRBD2 (5 bases). This CDR3 has 15 residues. V was trimmed by 1 base and J by 2 bases, leaving 10 bases between them.

This clonotype was seen a few times. The chain joins TRBV20-1 to TRBJ1-4; D not certain. V was trimmed by 6 bases and J by 8 bases, leaving 19 bases between them. The CDR3 is 14 residues long. CDR1 and CDR2 (germline): DFQATT, SNEGSKA (reference sequence). The CDR3 is CSAITGEGGEKLFF. For the CDR3, the DNA is TGCAGTGCCATCACGGGAGAGGGAGGAGAAAAACTGTTTTTT.

The genes are TRBV7-6 and TRBJ1-1; TRBD1 aligns across 9 bases. Per the germline V gene, CDR1 is SGHVS and CDR2 is FNYEAQ. Germline trimming cut 3 bases from V and 4 bases from J; bases unmatched to any gene: 9. The CDR3 runs to 16 residues. This CDR3 is CASSLAQGAMGTEAFF. In nucleotides, the CDR3 is TGTGCCAGCAGCTTGGCACAGGGGGCCATGGGCACTGAAGCTTTCTTT.

The table lists this clonotype with a few counts. The chain is built from TRBV5-1 and TRBJ1-1; no clear D gene. This CDR3 contains 13 residues. Germline V gene data show CDR1 as SGHRS and CDR2 as YFSETQ. V lost 5 bases and J lost 1, with 9 bases in between. CDR3 amino acids: CASRGAENTEAFF. The DNA of the CDR3 is TGCGCCAGCAGAGGAGCGGAGAACACTGAAGCTTTCTTT.

The genes are TRBV6-5 and TRBJ2-1; 12 bases line up with TRBD2. V dropped 10 bases and J dropped 11; count of bases not matched to a gene: 6. The V gene's germline CDR1 is MNHEY and CDR2 SVGAGI. This CDR3 has 12 amino acids. The CDR3 bases are TGTGCCACGCGACTAGCGGGGGCTCAGCAGTTCTTC. Translation gives CATRLAGAQQFF.

J is TRBJ1-5 and V is TRBV28; TRBD1 aligns across 9 bases. The junction had 7 bases not matched to a gene; V was cut back by 4 bases and J by 0 bases. Per germline, CDR1 MDHEN and CDR2 SYDVKM. The length of the CDR3 is 17 residues. This CDR3 reads CASSSGTGPYSNQPQHF. Written as DNA, the CDR3 is TGTGCCAGCAGTTCCGGGACAGGGCCTTATAGCAATCAGCCCCAGCATTTT. Looking up the rest from reference TRBV28 and TRBJ1-5 gives the full variable domain: DVKVTQSSRYLVKRTGEKVFLECVQDMDHENMFWYRQDPGLGLRLIYFSYDVKMKEKGDIPEGYSVSREKKERFSLILESASTNQTSMYLCASSSGTGPYSNQPQHFGDGTRLSIL.

V is TRBV12-3 or TRBV12-4 and J is TRBJ1-3; no clear D gene. This CDR3 is built from 14 residues. V lost 6 bases and J lost 7, with 16 bases in between. Here the CDR3 DNA reads TGTGCCAGCAGCCCGAGCACCTCGAGGAACACCATATATTTT. Amino acid sequence: CASSPSTSRNTIYF.

The chain is built from TRBV9 and TRBJ1-1; TRBD1 aligns across 8 bases. Per the germline V gene, CDR1 is SGDLS and CDR2 is YYNGEE. The V gene end was trimmed by 4 bases and the J gene end by 5 bases; junction bases not matched to a gene: 4. The CDR3 has 13 amino acids. The CDR3 region has the DNA TGTGCCAGCAGCCCGACAGGGGAAACTGAAGCTTTCTTT. This encodes CASSPTGETEAFF.

The V gene is TRBV30, the J gene TRBJ1-2; D not certain. Looked up from germline, CDR1 is GTSNPN and CDR2 is SVGIG (reference sequence). This CDR3 is built from 11 residues. Trimming removed 1 base at V and 14 bases at J, with 14 bases between. In DNA form, the CDR3 reads TGTGCCTGGAGTGAACGTAGCCCGTATACCTTC. Protein product: CAWSERSPYTF.

The chain recombines TRBV12-3 or TRBV12-4 with TRBJ1-1; no clear D gene. Trimming pared 6 bases from V and 8 bases from J, leaving 10 bases between. The CDR3 has 11 amino acids. CDR3 protein: CASRDQTEAFF. CDR3 DNA sequence: TGTGCCAGCAGGGATCAGACCGAAGCTTTCTTT.

The V and J genes are TRBV7-2 and TRBJ2-5; 13 bases fit TRBD2. Trimming cost V 5 bases and J 5 bases; bases outside gene matches: 11. This CDR3 comprises 17 residues. Looked up from germline, CDR1 is SGHTA and CDR2 is FQGNSA. This CDR3 is CASSPGLAGVHRETQYF. The CDR3 nucleotides read TGTGCCAGCAGCCCCGGACTAGCGGGGGTACATCGGGAGACCCAGTACTTC.

This clonotype has more than one count but fewer than ten. The CDR3 reads CASSAQGAAQETQYF. The CDR3 DNA reads as TGTGCCAGCAGTGCCCAGGGAGCGGCTCAAGAGACCCAGTACTTC. The chain uses TRBV12-3 or TRBV12-4 and TRBJ2-5; D tentatively fits TRBD1 or TRBD2 (5 bases each). V lost 5 bases, J lost 2 bases, and 15 bases lay in between. The CDR3 is 15 residues long.